The 6 T cell receptor beta chains below all came from one sample that was sequenced in a study of T cells in women clearing cervical HPV infection. Sequenced by immunoSEQ multiplex PCR; TCRdb stores in-frame clones only, minus some. The table lists about 46,000 clones. The sample was blood buffy coat. These receptors originate from a woman between 18 and 70 years old with a cervical HPV16 infection that either progressed to CIN3+ or cleared (not recorded which).

CDR3: CAWSGTGNSPLFF. The sequenced CDR3 bases are TGTGCCTGGAGTGGGACGGGGAATTCACCA. This chain uses TRBV30 with TRBJ1-4; no definite D call. With the read ending 3 residues before the CDR3 end, the germline J gene is used to fill in that end. The germline V gene has CDR1 GTSNPN and CDR2 SVGIG (reference sequence). The CDR3 covers 13 residues.

As regards this clone: Read coverage stops 3 residues before the CDR3 terminus; the germline J gene supplies the remainder. The rearrangement links TRBV5-6 to TRBJ1-2, with a weak D call TRBD1 (5 bases). Germline assignment: CDR1 SGHDT and CDR2 YYEEEE. CDR3 size: 13 residues. CDR3 DNA (partial): TGTGCCAGCAGCTTTCAAGAGAGGGGCGGC. This sequence encodes CASSFQERGG. The whole CDR3 protein reads CASSFQERGGYTF.

Comments on this clone: The read is 3 residues too short to cover the CDR3 end, so that end is filled in from the germline J gene. The chain carries TRBV20-1 and TRBJ2-5; TRBD2 agrees at 8 bases. Germline V gene data show CDR1 as DFQATT and CDR2 as SNEGSKA (reference sequence). V shed 3 bases, J shed 1 base, and the junction held 7 bases outside the gene matches. CDR3 length equals 15 residues. Partial CDR3 DNA: TGCAGTGCTAGTCCCAGGACTAGCCCCCAAGAGACC. It codes for CSASPRTSPQET. The full CDR3 sequence reads CSASPRTSPQETQYF.

Remarks on this clone: The read comes to an end 3 residues before the CDR3 does, leaving the germline J gene to fill in the end. The chain employs TRBV5-1 and TRBJ1-2; 7 bases match TRBD1. V lost 7 bases to trimming and J lost 2 bases; unmatched junction nucleotides: 2. Looked up from germline, CDR1 is SGHRS and CDR2 is YFSETQ. The CDR3 spans 12 residues. The CDR3: CASRQGNYGYTF. CDR3 bases read: TGCGCCAGCCGACAGGGAAACTATGGC.

As to this clone: The read ends 3 residues early relative to the CDR3; the germline J gene fills the gap. The chain uses TRBV5-1 and TRBJ1-4; 10 bases line up with TRBD1. The CDR3 is made up of 15 amino acids. From germline, CDR1 is SGHRS and CDR2 YFSETQ. CDR3 in amino acids: CASSLEGQGRSPLFF. The sequenced CDR3 bases are TGCGCCAGCAGCTTGGAGGGACAGGGGCGTTCACCA.

This CDR3 reads CASSEGDRNTGELFF. The CDR3 DNA, read in part, is TGTGCCAGCAGTGAAGGCGATCGGAACACCGGGGAG. This chain uses TRBV2 with TRBJ2-2; no definite D call. The CDR3 end is not reached by the read, which stops 3 residues before it; the germline J gene fills it in. The germline V gene has CDR1 SNHLY and CDR2 FYNNEI. The CDR3 covers 15 residues. Trimming left V 1 base short and J 1 base short, with 7 bases between.